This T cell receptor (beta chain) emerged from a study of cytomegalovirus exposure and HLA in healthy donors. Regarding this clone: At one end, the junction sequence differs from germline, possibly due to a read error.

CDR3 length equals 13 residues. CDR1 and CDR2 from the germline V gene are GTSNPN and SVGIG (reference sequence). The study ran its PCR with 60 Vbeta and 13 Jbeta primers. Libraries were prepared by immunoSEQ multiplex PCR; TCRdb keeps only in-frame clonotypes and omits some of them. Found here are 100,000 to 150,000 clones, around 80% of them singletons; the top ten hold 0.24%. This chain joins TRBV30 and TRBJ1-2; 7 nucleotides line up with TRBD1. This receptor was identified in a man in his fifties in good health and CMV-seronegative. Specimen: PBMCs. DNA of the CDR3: TGTGCCTGGAGTAGGGACAGAAACTATGGCTACCCCTTC. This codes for CAWSRDRNYGYPF.